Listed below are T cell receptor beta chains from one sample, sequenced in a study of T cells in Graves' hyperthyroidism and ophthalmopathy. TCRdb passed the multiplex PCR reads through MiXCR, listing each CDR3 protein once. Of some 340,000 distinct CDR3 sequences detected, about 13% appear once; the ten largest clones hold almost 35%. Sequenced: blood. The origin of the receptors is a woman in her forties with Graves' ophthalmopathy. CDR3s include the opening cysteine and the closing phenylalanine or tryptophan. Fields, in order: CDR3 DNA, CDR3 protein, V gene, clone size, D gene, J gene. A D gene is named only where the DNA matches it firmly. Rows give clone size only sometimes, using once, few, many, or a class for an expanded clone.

CDR3nt: TGTGCCAGCAGCTTGGCCTCGACTAGCGGGGGGCGGACAGATACGCAGTATTTT
CDR3aa: CASSLASTSGGRTDTQYF
v_gene: TRBV5-8
abundance: NA
d_gene: TRBD2
j_gene: TRBJ2-3

CDR3nt: TGTGCCAGCAGCCGGGATTTCGCGTTTAACTATGGCTACACCTTC
CDR3aa: CASSRDFAFNYGYTF
v_gene: TRBV11-2
abundance: many
d_gene: NA
j_gene: TRBJ1-2

CDR3nt: TGTGCCAGCAGCGGACAGGGTTTGGGTTCACCCCTCCACTTT
CDR3aa: CASSGQGLGSPLHF
v_gene: TRBV2
abundance: many
d_gene: TRBD1
j_gene: TRBJ1-6

CDR3nt: TGTGCCAGCAGCGTAGCTAGCGGGGGGTATCGTGAGCAGTTCTTC
CDR3aa: CASSVASGGYREQFF
v_gene: TRBV9
abundance: many
d_gene: TRBD2
j_gene: TRBJ2-1

CDR3nt: TGCGCCTCTCAAAAGGGGACAGGGGATGGCTACACCTTC
CDR3aa: CASQKGTGDGYTF
v_gene: TRBV10-2
abundance: few
d_gene: TRBD1
j_gene: TRBJ1-2

CDR3nt: TGTGCCAGCTCCCTGGACTCGTTGACCCTACACAATGAGCAGTTCTTC
CDR3aa: CASSLDSLTLHNEQFF
v_gene: TRBV18
abundance: NA
d_gene: NA
j_gene: TRBJ2-1

CDR3nt: TGTGCCAGCAGCCGGGACAGGGGTGTGGGGGAGCTGTTTTTT
CDR3aa: CASSRDRGVGELFF
v_gene: TRBV12-3/TRBV12-4
abundance: many
d_gene: TRBD1
j_gene: TRBJ2-2

CDR3nt: TGTGCCAGCTCACCACCAGGGGGTTGGACTTATGGCTACACCTTC
CDR3aa: CASSPPGGWTYGYTF
v_gene: TRBV18
abundance: few
d_gene: NA
j_gene: TRBJ1-2

CDR3nt: TGTGCCAGCAGCTTGGTAGACAGCCAAGAGACCCAGTACTTC
CDR3aa: CASSLVDSQETQYF
v_gene: TRBV5-6
abundance: few
d_gene: NA
j_gene: TRBJ2-5

CDR3nt: TGTGCCAGCAGTGTCCCTCGGAGGGCCCACGAGCAGTACTTC
CDR3aa: CASSVPRRAHEQYF
v_gene: TRBV25-1
abundance: many
d_gene: NA
j_gene: TRBJ2-7

CDR3nt: TGTGCCAGTAGGAAGACTAGCGGGGGGTGGCAAGAGACCCAGTACTTC
CDR3aa: CASRKTSGGWQETQYF
v_gene: TRBV19
abundance: NA
d_gene: TRBD2
j_gene: TRBJ2-5

CDR3nt: TGTGCCAGCAGCTTAGACAGGGGGCGCACGGTGTACGAGCAGTACTTC
CDR3aa: CASSLDRGRTVYEQYF
v_gene: TRBV7-9
abundance: NA
d_gene: TRBD1
j_gene: TRBJ2-7

CDR3nt: TGTGCCAGCAGGCCTAATCGACAGTACACTGAAGCTTTCTTT
CDR3aa: CASRPNRQYTEAFF
v_gene: TRBV5-8
abundance: many
d_gene: NA
j_gene: TRBJ1-1

CDR3nt: TGTGCCAGCAGCCCCACGGGGGGGTTCAATGGCTACACCTTC
CDR3aa: CASSPTGGFNGYTF
v_gene: TRBV5-8
abundance: NA
d_gene: NA
j_gene: TRBJ1-2

CDR3nt: TGTGCCAGCAGCTTAGGTTGGGCGGGAGAGTCTGAGCAGTACTTC
CDR3aa: CASSLGWAGESEQYF
v_gene: TRBV7-6
abundance: NA
d_gene: TRBD2
j_gene: TRBJ2-7

CDR3nt: TGCGCCAGCAGTGAGCCTAGCGGGGGCACAGATACGCAGTATTTT
CDR3aa: CASSEPSGGTDTQYF
v_gene: TRBV10-2
abundance: many
d_gene: TRBD2
j_gene: TRBJ2-3

CDR3nt: TGTGCCAGCAGTTCACAGGGGACCCCCTACGAGCAGTACTTC
CDR3aa: CASSSQGTPYEQYF
v_gene: TRBV28
abundance: NA
d_gene: TRBD1
j_gene: TRBJ2-7

CDR3nt: TGTGCCAGCAGCTTAGCATGGGGACAGGGGGATCAGCCCCAGCATTTT
CDR3aa: CASSLAWGQGDQPQHF
v_gene: TRBV7-8
abundance: many
d_gene: TRBD1
j_gene: TRBJ1-5

CDR3nt: TGTGCCAGTAGTATCAGGACTGGGGAGGTTGAAGCTTTCTTT
CDR3aa: CASSIRTGEVEAFF
v_gene: TRBV19
abundance: many
d_gene: NA
j_gene: TRBJ1-1

CDR3nt: TGTGCCAGCAGCGTAGGACAGAATAGCAATCAGCCCCAGCATTTT
CDR3aa: CASSVGQNSNQPQHF
v_gene: TRBV9
abundance: many
d_gene: NA
j_gene: TRBJ1-5

CDR3nt: TGTGCCAGCAGTTCCCCTAGCGGGGGGAACCCCTTAAGCTCCTACAATGAGCAGTTCTTC
CDR3aa: CASSSPSGGNPLSSYNEQFF
v_gene: TRBV6-1
abundance: many
d_gene: TRBD2
j_gene: TRBJ2-1

CDR3nt: TGTGCCAGCAGTTACGTCGAGGGGGCTGGAAACACCATATATTTT
CDR3aa: CASSYVEGAGNTIYF
v_gene: TRBV6-6
abundance: many
d_gene: NA
j_gene: TRBJ1-3

CDR3nt: TGTGCCACCAGCAGAGATAGTAGCTATGAAGCTTTCTTT
CDR3aa: CATSRDSSYEAFF
v_gene: TRBV15
abundance: many
d_gene: NA
j_gene: TRBJ1-1

CDR3nt: TGTGCCAGTAGTATACGGGGACATTTCGCCGGCTACACCTTC
CDR3aa: CASSIRGHFAGYTF
v_gene: TRBV19
abundance: many
d_gene: NA
j_gene: TRBJ1-2

CDR3nt: TGTGCCAGCAGCTTGGAAGCCAGTGGATATGGCTACACCTTC
CDR3aa: CASSLEASGYGYTF
v_gene: TRBV5-5
abundance: many
d_gene: NA
j_gene: TRBJ1-2

CDR3nt: TGCAGTGCTAGGGACAGAGGGGAGCAGGGAGCAAGCACAGATACGCAGTATTTT
CDR3aa: CSARDRGEQGASTDTQYF
v_gene: TRBV20-1
abundance: NA
d_gene: NA
j_gene: TRBJ2-3

CDR3nt: TGTGCCAGTAGAAAACAGGGTCCTCAGCCCCAGCATTTT
CDR3aa: CASRKQGPQPQHF
v_gene: TRBV19
abundance: NA
d_gene: NA
j_gene: TRBJ1-5

CDR3nt: TGTGCCAGCGCACAGGGACTAGCGGGGGGAGCTGAGCAGTTCTTC
CDR3aa: CASAQGLAGGAEQFF
v_gene: TRBV6-2/TRBV6-3
abundance: NA
d_gene: TRBD2
j_gene: TRBJ2-1

CDR3nt: TGTGCCAGCAGCCGCGAGGGGGGGGCCCGGGAGCTGTTTTTT
CDR3aa: CASSREGGARELFF
v_gene: TRBV7-9
abundance: few
d_gene: NA
j_gene: TRBJ2-2

CDR3nt: TGTGCCAGCAGTGAAGGGGGGGGGGGGAACACTGAAGCTTTCTTT
CDR3aa: CASSEGGGGNTEAFF
v_gene: TRBV2
abundance: many
d_gene: NA
j_gene: TRBJ1-1

CDR3nt: TGTGCCAGCAGCTTGTTTGGGACAGGGGGGGAAATTGAAGCTTTCTTT
CDR3aa: CASSLFGTGGEIEAFF
v_gene: TRBV11-2
abundance: NA
d_gene: TRBD1
j_gene: TRBJ1-1

CDR3nt: TGTGCCAGCGAGTTACAGGCATTCTCTAACTATGGCTACACCTTC
CDR3aa: CASELQAFSNYGYTF
v_gene: TRBV6-5
abundance: many
d_gene: NA
j_gene: TRBJ1-2

CDR3nt: TGTGCCAGCAGAGTACAGGGCAACTCCTACGAGCAGTACTTC
CDR3aa: CASRVQGNSYEQYF
v_gene: TRBV28
abundance: NA
d_gene: NA
j_gene: TRBJ2-7

CDR3nt: TGCAGTGCCAAAGAAGGGGTCTATGGCTACACCTTC
CDR3aa: CSAKEGVYGYTF
v_gene: TRBV20-1
abundance: many
d_gene: NA
j_gene: TRBJ1-2

CDR3nt: TGTGCCAGTAGTATAGGTGTCAGTAACACCGGGGAGCTGTTTTTT
CDR3aa: CASSIGVSNTGELFF
v_gene: TRBV19
abundance: NA
d_gene: NA
j_gene: TRBJ2-2

CDR3nt: TGTGCCAGCAGCTTAGGTCTGCTAGCCGATGGGGAGACCCAGTACTTC
CDR3aa: CASSLGLLADGETQYF
v_gene: TRBV11-3
abundance: many
d_gene: NA
j_gene: TRBJ2-5

CDR3nt: TGTGCCAGCAGCCCCGGTAGGTTCAATGAGCAGTTCTTC
CDR3aa: CASSPGRFNEQFF
v_gene: TRBV3-1
abundance: many
d_gene: NA
j_gene: TRBJ2-1

CDR3nt: TGCAGTGCTAGCTCAGGTGGCTTATGGGAGCAGTACTTC
CDR3aa: CSASSGGLWEQYF
v_gene: TRBV20-1
abundance: NA
d_gene: NA
j_gene: TRBJ2-7

CDR3nt: TGCAGTGCTGCGCGGGTATCCTCCTATAATTCACCCCTCCACTTT
CDR3aa: CSAARVSSYNSPLHF
v_gene: TRBV20-1
abundance: few
d_gene: NA
j_gene: TRBJ1-6

CDR3nt: TGCAGTGCTTACCTCCCGGCGAATACGCAGTATTTT
CDR3aa: CSAYLPANTQYF
v_gene: TRBV20-1
abundance: many
d_gene: NA
j_gene: TRBJ2-3

CDR3nt: TGCAGTGCTAGATTCGAAACAGGCAATGAGCAGTTCTTC
CDR3aa: CSARFETGNEQFF
v_gene: TRBV20-1
abundance: NA
d_gene: NA
j_gene: TRBJ2-1

CDR3nt: TGCAGTGCTAGAGATACAGGACCCAACACCGGGGAGCTGTTTTTT
CDR3aa: CSARDTGPNTGELFF
v_gene: TRBV20-1
abundance: NA
d_gene: NA
j_gene: TRBJ2-2

CDR3nt: TGCAGTGCTAGGGTACTAGCGGGAAACTTATTTAGGAATGAGCAGTTCTTC
CDR3aa: CSARVLAGNLFRNEQFF
v_gene: TRBV20-1
abundance: few
d_gene: TRBD2
j_gene: TRBJ2-1

CDR3nt: TGTGCCAGCGGAGGGTTTCTCAAGAATTCACCCCTCCACTTT
CDR3aa: CASGGFLKNSPLHF
v_gene: TRBV2
abundance: NA
d_gene: NA
j_gene: TRBJ1-6

CDR3nt: TGTGCCAGCAGTTCCCCCGGGGGCGGCAATCAGCCCCAGCATTTT
CDR3aa: CASSSPGGGNQPQHF
v_gene: TRBV28
abundance: many
d_gene: NA
j_gene: TRBJ1-5

CDR3nt: TGCGCCAGCAGGGGACTAGCGGGGGGAACAGATACGCAGTATTTT
CDR3aa: CASRGLAGGTDTQYF
v_gene: TRBV10-2
abundance: NA
d_gene: TRBD2
j_gene: TRBJ2-3